This is a list of T cell receptor beta chains from one sample in a study of T cells in Graves' hyperthyroidism and ophthalmopathy. TCRdb re-called the multiplex PCR reads through MiXCR, storing one row per CDR3 protein. The repertoire holds roughly 500,000 distinct CDR3 sequences, with around 42% as singletons. Sequenced input: peripheral blood or thyroid tissue (not recorded which). These receptors were obtained from an adult woman with Graves' disease, either hyperthyroidism or ophthalmopathy (not recorded which). The CDR3 runs from the conserved cysteine through the conserved F or W. A D gene is named only where the DNA matches it firmly. The size of a clone is reported for some rows only, either as once, few or many, or as a class for expanded clones.

>-|TRBV15|many|TRBJ1-5
CATSSDIQPQHF
TGTGCCACCAGCAGCGACATCCAGCCCCAGCATTTT
>TRBD1|TRBV6-5|once|TRBJ2-7
CASTERDRVSEQYF
TGTGCCAGCACCGAAAGGGACAGGGTATCCGAGCAGTACTTC
>TRBD1|TRBV10-3|once|TRBJ1-5
CAITPGETGGPISGQPQHF
TGTGCCATCACGCCAGGGGAGACAGGGGGCCCTATTTCGGGTCAGCCCCAGCATTTT
>-|TRBV5-1|-|TRBJ2-7
CASSLVGSHEQYF
TGCGCCAGCAGCTTGGTGGGGAGCCACGAGCAGTACTTC
>-|TRBV7-9|-|TRBJ1-5
CASSLGKRYSNQPQHF
TGTGCCAGCAGCTTAGGCAAGCGTTATAGCAATCAGCCCCAGCATTTT
>TRBD1|TRBV7-8|few|TRBJ2-5
CASSNSGTGGRIRSQETQYF
TGTGCCAGCAGCAACTCGGGGACAGGGGGAAGGATAAGGAGCCAAGAGACCCAGTACTTC
>TRBD1|TRBV15|many|TRBJ1-6
CATRQGGSPLHF
TGTGCCACTCGACAGGGAGGTTCACCCCTCCACTTT
>TRBD2|TRBV25-1|many|TRBJ2-7
CASSGSRGTSAGYEQYF
TGTGCCAGCAGTGGCTCTAGGGGGACTAGTGCAGGGTACGAGCAGTACTTC
>-|TRBV9|-|TRBJ1-1
CASSPQGPRGTEAFF
TGTGCCAGCAGCCCTCAGGGTCCTAGGGGCACTGAAGCTTTCTTT
>-|TRBV29-1|-|TRBJ1-4
CSAMGRSEKLFF
TGCAGCGCCATGGGTAGGAGTGAAAAACTGTTTTTT
>TRBD1|TRBV4-1|-|TRBJ1-6
CASSQGQGANNSPLHF
TGCGCCAGCAGCCAAGGTCAGGGGGCTAATAATTCACCCCTCCACTTT
>-|TRBV6-1|many|TRBJ1-2
CASSVGSSNYGYTF
TGTGCCAGCAGTGTTGGGTCCTCTAACTATGGCTACACCTTC
>-|TRBV29-1|-|TRBJ1-1
CSVPSSLSPPQAFF
TGCAGCGTCCCTTCTTCGTTGTCCCCCCCACAAGCTTTCTTT
>-|TRBV11-2|once|TRBJ2-7
CASSLEWRDSIYEQYF
TGTGCCAGCAGCTTAGAGTGGCGGGACAGCATATACGAGCAGTACTTC
>-|TRBV5-6|many|TRBJ1-2
CASSLTGGVETF
TGTGCCAGCAGCTTGACGGGGGGGGTGGAAACCTTC
>-|TRBV7-2|-|TRBJ1-2
CASSQDAGNYGYTF
TGTGCCAGCAGCCAAGATGCAGGAAACTATGGCTACACCTTC
>TRBD2|TRBV20-1|-|TRBJ2-7
CSALTSGASYEQYF
TGCAGTGCCCTGACTAGCGGGGCGAGCTACGAGCAGTACTTC
>TRBD1|TRBV5-1|few|TRBJ1-2
CASRRDRFGYTF
TGCGCCAGCAGGAGGGACAGGTTCGGCTACACCTTC
>-|TRBV10-3|-|TRBJ2-7
CASAEQYF
TGTGCTTCGGCCGAGCAGTACTTC
>-|TRBV20-1|many|TRBJ1-3
CSARDSLQNTIYF
TGCAGTGCTAGGGACAGCCTGCAAAACACCATATATTTT
>-|TRBV5-1|-|TRBJ1-1
CASSLAVSSLNTEAFF
TGCGCCAGCAGCTTGGCTGTTTCAAGTTTGAACACTGAAGCTTTCTTT
>-|TRBV7-2|few|TRBJ2-1
CASSLRQGNEQFF
TGTGCCAGCAGCTTACGGCAGGGTAATGAGCAGTTCTTC
>-|TRBV6-5|many|TRBJ1-6
CASSQKGYYNSPLHF
TGTGCCAGCAGTCAGAAGGGCTACTATAATTCACCCCTCCACTTT
>-|TRBV5-1|-|TRBJ1-6
CASRSLRRGDNSPLHF
TGCGCCAGCAGATCTTTGCGGAGAGGGGATAATTCACCCCTCCACTTT